Presented here are 30 T cell receptor beta chains from one specimen sequenced in a study of blood T cell repertoires in COVID-19. Some clones are missing from TCRdb's copy, which holds only in-frame ones; the method was immunoSEQ multiplex PCR. The repertoire holds roughly 150,000 clones, with 70% to 85% as singletons. Source material: peripheral blood. These receptors all stem from a man in his 60s who had recovered from COVID-19.

This clone was seen only a few times. This chain joins TRBV18 and TRBJ1-1; unclear D gene. Germline-derived CDR1 and CDR2 are KGHSH and LQKENI. V was shortened by 3 bases and J by 1 base, with 9 bases between the two germline ends. The CDR3 length is 14 residues. The CDR3, as DNA: TGTGCCAGCTCACCGCTCGAGGGGAACACTGAAGCTTTCTTT. This translates into CASSPLEGNTEAFF.

J is TRBJ2-7 and V is TRBV7-2, with 10 bases identical to TRBD1. CDR1 and CDR2 (germline): SGHTA, FQGNSA. CDR3 length equals 15 residues. V shed 5 bases, J shed 4 bases, and the junction held 8 bases outside the gene matches. The CDR3 region is CASSATGTGVYEQYF. The CDR3 DNA is TGTGCCAGCAGCGCGACCGGGACAGGGGTTTACGAGCAGTACTTC.

The chain carries TRBV6-2 or TRBV6-3 and TRBJ1-2; a possible D gene is TRBD1 (6 bases). Germline V gene sequence: CDR1 MNHEY, CDR2 SVGEGT. The CDR3 sequence is 13 residues long. With 2 bases removed from V and 4 bases from J, the gap between germline ends came to 8 bases. For the CDR3, the DNA is TGTGCCAGCAGTTACGGGGGCGTCTATGGCTACACCTTC. Its translation: CASSYGGVYGYTF.

Only a few counts were recorded for this clone. The CDR3 coding sequence is TGTGCCAGCAGTGAAGATAGCGGGGGTTGGAATGAGCAGTTCTTC. Amino acids: CASSEDSGGWNEQFF. The gene calls are TRBV6-1 and TRBJ2-1; 9 positions match TRBD2. This CDR3 has 15 amino acids. CDR1 and CDR2 from the germline V gene are MNHNS and SASEGT. V lost 1 base to trimming and J lost 7 bases; unmatched junction nucleotides: 5.

This sequence joins TRBV9 and TRBJ2-3; the match to TRBD2 covers 13 bases. Germline CDR1 is SGDLS and CDR2 is YYNGEE. The CDR3 runs 16 residues. V lost 4 bases and J lost 2; bases outside the gene matches: 4. The CDR3 sequence is CASSLLAGGPTDTQYF. In DNA, the CDR3 is TGTGCCAGCAGCTTACTAGCGGGGGGGCCCACAGATACGCAGTATTTT.

V is TRBV7-2 and J is TRBJ2-7; 11 positions match TRBD1. Trimming at V came to 1 base and at J to 7 bases, leaving 6 bases not matched to a gene. The CDR3 is 15 amino acids. Germline CDR1 SGHTA, CDR2 FQGNSA. CDR3 sequence: CASSLDWTGGREQYF. DNA of the CDR3: TGTGCCAGCAGCTTAGATTGGACAGGGGGCAGGGAGCAGTACTTC. The full variable domain, its missing parts supplied by reference TRBV7-2 and TRBJ2-7, is GAGVSQSPSNKVTEKGKDVELRCDPISGHTALYWYRQSLGQGLEFLIYFQGNSAPDKSGLPSDRFSAERTGGSVSTLTIQRTQQEDSAVYLCASSLDWTGGREQYFGPGTRLTVT.

This chain connects TRBV30 to TRBJ1-2, with D perhaps matching TRBD1 (6 bases). CDR3 length: 14 residues. The germline V gene has CDR1 GTSNPN and CDR2 SVGIG (reference sequence). The V gene lost 0 bases and the J gene lost 6 bases, with 14 bases spanning the gap. DNA of the CDR3: TGTGCCTGGAGTGTACCAGGGGCGGTGGATGGCTACACCTTC. Amino acids: CAWSVPGAVDGYTF. The full variable domain, with the rest looked up from reference TRBV30 and TRBJ1-2, is SQTIHQWPATLVQPVGSPLSLECTVEGTSNPNLYWYRQAAGRGLQLLFYSVGIGQISSEVPQNLSASRPQDRQFILSSKKLLLSDSGFYLCAWSVPGAVDGYTFGSGTRLTVV.

The rearrangement uses TRBV14 and TRBJ2-1; 13 nucleotides line up with TRBD2. This CDR3 is built from 18 residues. Germline lookup yields CDR1 SGHDN and CDR2 FVKESK. The V gene end was trimmed by 6 bases and the J gene end by 8 bases; junction bases not matched to a gene: 16. The CDR3, as DNA: TGTGCCAGCAGTTTCCGGGTACTAGCGGGGGGGCTCGTGGATGAGCAGTTCTTC. Protein product: CASSFRVLAGGLVDEQFF.

The genes are TRBV3-1 (or the pseudogene TRBV3-2) and TRBJ1-2; TRBD1 matches at 8 bases. Germline-derived CDR1 and CDR2 are LGHDT and YNNKEL (reference sequence). Germline trimming cut 0 bases from V and 6 bases from J; bases unmatched to any gene: 9. This CDR3 contains 16 residues. CDR3 sequence reads: CASSQDLVDREDGYTF. The CDR3 region has the DNA TGTGCCAGCAGCCAAGATCTGGTGGACAGGGAGGATGGCTACACCTTC.

Details on this clone: The sample contains more than one DNA sequence encoding this CDR3. The V gene is TRBV7-2, the J gene TRBJ2-7, with 8 nucleotides matching TRBD2. The length of the CDR3 is 18 residues. Germline V gene lookup returns CDR1 SGHTA and CDR2 FQGNSA. V lost 1 base to trimming and J lost 0 bases; unmatched junction nucleotides: 11. The CDR3 region is CASSLESGSAGYSYEQYF. The DNA for the CDR3 is TGTGCCAGCAGCTTAGAAAGCGGGAGTGCCGGTTACTCCTACGAGCAGTACTTC.

This rearrangement joins TRBV30 to TRBJ1-1, with D perhaps TRBD1 (5 bases). The CDR3 sequence is 13 residues long. V was shortened by 2 bases and J by 0 bases, with 7 bases between the two germline ends. Per the germline V gene, CDR1 is GTSNPN and CDR2 is SVGIG (reference sequence). The CDR3 DNA follows: TGTGCCTGGAGTCAACAGGTGAACACTGAAGCTTTCTTT. Translated: CAWSQQVNTEAFF.

V and J are TRBV19 and TRBJ1-4, with D unclear. V was clipped by 5 bases and J by 0 bases, with 10 bases between them. CDR1 and CDR2 from the germline V gene are LNHDA and SQIVND (reference sequence). CDR3 length equals 15 residues. Here the CDR3 reads CASSPSQATNEKLFF. The DNA for the CDR3 is TGTGCCAGTAGTCCAAGCCAGGCAACTAATGAAAAACTGTTTTTT.

The rearrangement joins TRBV7-2 to TRBJ2-3; 11 bases fit TRBD2. The CDR3 is 17 residues long. Germline lookup yields CDR1 SGHTA and CDR2 FQGNSA. Trimming removed 5 bases from V and 0 bases from J; junction bases left unmatched: 7. CDR3 loop: CASSPRLAGPSTDTQYF. The CDR3 DNA reads as TGTGCCAGCAGCCCCCGACTAGCGGGGCCTAGCACAGATACGCAGTATTTT.

In this sample, this clone turned up a few times. The rearrangement joins TRBV9 to TRBJ2-7; weak D call: TRBD2 (5 bases). Looked up from germline, CDR1 is SGDLS and CDR2 is YYNGEE. Trimming cost V 4 bases and J 7 bases, with 18 bases left between them. The length of the CDR3 is 14 residues. CDR3 residues: CASSPWTYTEEQYF. CDR3 in DNA: TGTGCCAGCAGCCCCTGGACTTACACGGAAGAGCAGTACTTC.

The J gene is TRBJ2-5, the V gene TRBV4-3; the match to TRBD2 covers 12 bases. This CDR3 has 16 residues. Per the germline V gene, CDR1 is LGHNA and CDR2 is YSLEER. Trimming removed 2 bases from V and 3 bases from J; junction bases left unmatched: 4. The CDR3 reads CASSQQGLAGKETQYF. CDR3 sequence (DNA): TGCGCCAGCAGCCAACAAGGACTAGCGGGGAAAGAGACCCAGTACTTC.

This chain connects TRBV4-1 to TRBJ2-1, with 16 bases identical to TRBD2. Unmatched junction bases numbered 6, after V lost 9 bases and J lost 7 bases. The CDR3 totals 15 residues. The germline CDR1 and CDR2 sequences are MGHRA and YSYEKL. The CDR3 sequence is CASLGLAGGINEQFF. In nucleotides, the CDR3 is TGCGCCAGTTTGGGACTAGCGGGGGGGATTAATGAGCAGTTCTTC.

The J gene is TRBJ1-6, the V gene TRBV9; D might be TRBD1 (6 bases). The CDR3 extends over 14 amino acids. With 4 bases removed from V and 7 bases from J, the gap between germline ends came to 12 bases. Germline assignment: CDR1 SGDLS and CDR2 YYNGEE. The CDR3 DNA is TGTGCCAGCAGCCTCAGGGGAGAGAATTCACCCCTCCACTTT. Translation gives CASSLRGENSPLHF.

CDR3 region: CASSVGLSSYNEQFF. CDR3 coding DNA: TGTGCCAGCAGCGTAGGACTAAGCTCCTACAATGAGCAGTTCTTC. V and J are TRBV9 and TRBJ2-7, with D perhaps matching TRBD2 (5 bases). TRBJ2-1 matches the DNA end more closely, so the J call is doubtful. Germline CDR1 and CDR2: SGDLS and YYNGEE. This CDR3 region has 15 residues.

V gene TRBV9 combines with J gene TRBJ1-6; D is possibly TRBD1 (6 bases). The V and J ends lost 2 bases and 8 bases respectively, with 11 bases between them. This CDR3 is built from 14 residues. Germline lookup yields CDR1 SGDLS and CDR2 YYNGEE. In DNA, the CDR3 is TGTGCCAGCAGCGTCGGGGGGCAGGATTCACCCCTCCACTTT. Translating it yields CASSVGGQDSPLHF.

This chain links TRBV6-6 with TRBJ1-3; D uncertain. Per the germline V gene, CDR1 is MNHNY and CDR2 is SVGAGI (reference sequence). Trimming took off 7 bases at V and 0 bases at J, with 16 bases between the two ends. The CDR3 length is 16 residues. CDR3 in DNA: TGTGCCAGCACTATAGGGCGAGGGAGCTCTGGAAACACCATATATTTT. This encodes CASTIGRGSSGNTIYF.

V usage is TRBV6-5 and J usage is TRBJ2-7; the D is unclear. Germline-derived CDR1 and CDR2 are MNHEY and SVGAGI. V was trimmed by 6 bases and J by 0 bases, leaving 12 bases between them. This CDR3 has 14 amino acids. The CDR3 DNA reads TGTGCCAGCAGCGTCGACTGGAGCTCCTACGAGCAGTACTTC. As protein: CASSVDWSSYEQYF.

The gene calls are TRBV9 and TRBJ1-1; a possible D gene is TRBD1 (6 bases). The ends were cut back, 4 bases at V and 3 bases at J, with 16 bases in the middle. This CDR3 is built from 15 residues. Germline CDR1 SGDLS, CDR2 YYNGEE. The CDR3 protein is CASSPRGGADTEAFF. CDR3 DNA: TGTGCCAGCAGCCCTAGAGGGGGGGCGGACACTGAAGCTTTCTTT.

V and J are TRBV4-2 and TRBJ2-2; D might be TRBD2 (6 bases). V was cut by 0 bases and J by 6 bases, with 14 bases left in between. Germline V CDR1 and CDR2: LGHNA, YNFKEQ. The CDR3 spans 16 residues. CDR3 protein: CASSQDGAGSSGELFF. CDR3 in DNA: TGTGCCAGCAGCCAAGATGGGGCCGGGAGTTCCGGGGAGCTGTTTTTT.

V and J are TRBV6-8 and TRBJ1-5, with TRBD1 identical over 8 bases. This CDR3 is built from 15 residues. Germline assignment: CDR1 MNHGY and CDR2 SAAAGT. V was clipped by 6 bases and J by 6 bases; unmatched bases: 10. The CDR3 region is CASSGTTGEGQPQHF. The CDR3 region has the DNA TGTGCCAGCAGCGGGACGACAGGGGAGGGTCAGCCCCAGCATTTT.

The chain links TRBV9 to TRBJ1-1; a weak D match, TRBD1 (6 bases). Germline assignment: CDR1 SGDLS and CDR2 YYNGEE. The V gene lost 2 bases and the J gene lost 4 bases, with 15 bases spanning the gap. CDR3 length: 15 residues. The CDR3 loop is CASSVSRDTLTEAFF. The CDR3 bases are TGTGCCAGCAGCGTCTCCCGGGACACCCTCACTGAAGCTTTCTTT.

J is TRBJ1-5 and V is TRBV28, with TRBD1 as a possible D gene (6 bases). This CDR3 has 15 amino acids. Looked up from germline, CDR1 is MDHEN and CDR2 is SYDVKM. V was trimmed by 2 bases and J by 0 bases, leaving 8 bases between them. The CDR3 DNA sequence: TGTGCCAGCAGTTTACCAGGGGTTAGCAATCAGCCCCAGCATTTT. This codes for CASSLPGVSNQPQHF.

The chain combines TRBV7-8 with TRBJ1-3; 7 bases align to TRBD1. This CDR3 comprises 15 residues. Germline-derived CDR1 and CDR2 are SGHVS and FQNEAQ. Germline trimming cut 5 bases from V and 4 bases from J; bases unmatched to any gene: 8. CDR3 coding DNA: TGTGCCAGCAGCCCTACGACAGGGTCCGGAAACACCATATATTTT. It codes for CASSPTTGSGNTIYF.

The rearrangement uses TRBV5-1 and TRBJ2-1; TRBD2 matches at 13 bases. Germline-derived CDR1 and CDR2 are SGHRS and YFSETQ. The V segment lost 3 bases and the J segment 7 bases; nucleotides outside the gene matches: 10. This CDR3 is built from 17 residues. In DNA, the CDR3 is TGCGCCAGCAGCTCTGGGACTAGCGGGATTTCTTGGAATGAGCAGTTCTTC. It codes for CASSSGTSGISWNEQFF.

The V and J genes are TRBV5-3 and TRBJ2-6; D is perhaps TRBD2 (6 bases). TRBV5-3 is identified as an open reading frame with a role that is uncertain. The CDR3 loop spans 15 amino acids. Trimming pared 5 bases from V and 5 bases from J, leaving 14 bases between. Written as DNA, the CDR3 is TGTGCCAGAAGAATAGGAGGGGAACGGGCCAACGTCCTGACTTTC. Its translation: CARRIGGERANVLTF.

The chain has TRBV6-2 or TRBV6-3 and TRBJ2-2; D unclear. Trimming took 2 bases from V and 2 from J, leaving 6 bases between them. Germline CDR1 MNHEY, CDR2 SVGEGT. The CDR3 totals 14 residues. CDR3 bases: TGTGCCAGCAGTTACAGCCGAAACACCGGGGAGCTGTTTTTT. Amino acids: CASSYSRNTGELFF.